This T cell receptor (beta chain) was retrieved from a study of blood T cell repertoires in COVID-19. Study as a whole: Whether acute or convalescent, the COVID-19 samples came from the United States, Italy and Spain. PBMCs, B-cell-depleted T cells, or T cells provided the cDNA or gDNA that made up the material.

In the original analysis: From reference gene primer amplification, estimates of nucleated cell counts were derived. The repertoire was sequenced with immunoSEQ multiplex PCR; TCRdb's copy has only in-frame clones and lacks some. That table gives V, J and clone size, and the DNA gave D and trimming. The data contain roughly 670,000 clones, about nine tenths of them singletons. V shed 1 base, J shed 7 bases, and the junction held 15 bases outside the gene matches. Germline CDR1 LGHDT, CDR2 YNNKEL (reference sequence). The CDR3 is made up of 17 amino acids. The TCR comes from a woman younger than 35 with acute or convalescent COVID-19. The V call is TRBV3-1 (or the pseudogene TRBV3-2), the J call TRBJ1-2, with 7 bases matching TRBD1. The sequenced sample consisted of peripheral blood. CDR3 in DNA: TGTGCCAGCAGCCAAGGGGGTGCGACAGGGAATAATACTGGCTACACCTTC. Its protein is CASSQGGATGNNTGYTF.